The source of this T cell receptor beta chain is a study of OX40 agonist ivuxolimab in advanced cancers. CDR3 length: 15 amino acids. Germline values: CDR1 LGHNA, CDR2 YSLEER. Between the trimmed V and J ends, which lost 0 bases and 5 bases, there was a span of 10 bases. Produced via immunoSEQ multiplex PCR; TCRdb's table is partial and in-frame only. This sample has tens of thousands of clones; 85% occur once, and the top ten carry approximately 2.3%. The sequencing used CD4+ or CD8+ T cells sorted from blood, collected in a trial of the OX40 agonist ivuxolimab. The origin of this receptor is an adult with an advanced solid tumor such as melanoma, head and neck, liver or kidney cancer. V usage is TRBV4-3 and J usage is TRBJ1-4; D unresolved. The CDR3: CASSQDVAVNEKLFF. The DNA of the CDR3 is TGCGCCAGCAGCCAAGATGTGGCAGTGAATGAAAAACTGTTTTTT.